These T cell receptor beta chains were read from a single sample in a study of cytomegalovirus exposure and HLA in healthy donors. Data came from immunoSEQ multiplex PCR; TCRdb stores just in-frame clones and leaves some out. The sample includes under 150,000 clones, around 72% of them seen just once. Material for sequencing was PBMCs. Source of these receptors: a woman aged 40 to 49 in good health and CMV-seronegative. CDR3s include the opening cysteine and the closing phenylalanine or tryptophan. The D gene is left open where the match is weak.

TRBV5-8,TRBD1,TRBJ1-2,CASSSEVDPTGVYGYTF,TGTGCCAGCAGCTCCGAGGTCGACCCGACAGGGGTTTATGGCTACACCTTC
TRBV5-1,TRBD1,TRBJ2-3,CASSFQPGQGPYSTQYF,TGCGCCAGCAGCTTTCAACCGGGACAGGGTCCTTATTCTACGCAGTATTTT
TRBV19,.,TRBJ2-1,CASSLGTYPNEQFF,TGTGCCAGTAGCCTCGGGACTTACCCTAATGAGCAGTTCTTC
TRBV6-6,TRBD1,TRBJ2-5,CASSKTGVVETQYF,TGTGCCAGCAGTAAAACAGGGGTAGTAGAGACCCAGTACTTC
TRBV28,TRBD2,TRBJ2-5,CASRAKRGGETQYF,TGTGCCAGCAGAGCTAAGCGGGGGGGAGAGACCCAGTACTTC
TRBV2,.,TRBJ1-2,CASSEAFLAGLRAGSYGYTF,TGTGCCAGCAGTGAAGCCTTCCTAGCGGGCCTTCGGGCAGGCTCCTATGGCTACACCTTC
TRBV19,TRBD1,TRBJ1-5,CASSGLGDSPINQPQHF,TGTGCCAGCAGTGGACTTGGGGACAGCCCAATTAATCAGCCCCAGCATTTT
TRBV4-1,.,TRBJ1-6,CASSHDFGGNSPLHF,TGCGCCAGCAGCCACGATTTCGGGGGAAATTCACCCCTCCACTTT
TRBV6-5,.,TRBJ1-3,CATRGPGNTIYF,TGTGCCACCCGTGGCCCTGGAAACACCATATATTTT
TRBV9,TRBD2,TRBJ2-4,CASSVGGGGGPENIQYF,TGTGCCAGCAGCGTGGGGGGCGGCGGGGGGCCTGAAAACATTCAGTACTTC
TRBV10-3,.,TRBJ1-2,CAISERGDYGYTF,TGTGCCATCAGTGAACGAGGAGACTATGGCTACACCTTC
TRBV29-1,TRBD2,TRBJ2-5,CSGELLAGGSQETQYF,TGCAGCGGTGAACTACTAGCGGGGGGATCGCAAGAGACCCAGTACTTC
TRBV5-4,TRBD1,TRBJ2-2,CASSLSQGAAGELFF,TGTGCCAGCAGCTTGAGTCAGGGGGCCGCCGGGGAGCTGTTTTTT